The clone carrying this T cell receptor beta chain came up many times. Time point noted: pre-sensitization, week 0. The sample's treatment: therapeutic diphenylcyclopropenone sensitization with weekly scalp DPC. The total RNA was obtained from whole blood that was not fractionated. Only after blood had been drawn was each patch test applied. Alopecia patients between 18 and 70 years old and suitable for DPC were used as donors. The record originates from a study of human T cells and chemical hapten exposure. Germline V lookup: CDR1 DFQATT, CDR2 SNEGSKA (reference sequence). CDR3 length equals 15 residues. V lost 2 bases and J lost 6; bases outside the gene matches: 7. Each CDR3 protein is one row after TCRdb ran MiXCR on the RACE reads. The data hold 35,000 to 45,000 distinct CDR3 sequences, with roughly 12% observed a single time.

The rearrangement joins TRBV20-1 to TRBJ1-4, with 9 bases that match TRBD1. Specimen: whole blood, collected in connection with sensitization to the hapten diphenylcyclopropenone (DPC). The source of this sequence is a woman aged 40 to 50 with alopecia areata. Some clones in this sample may be carry-over from other donors' samples. The CDR3 is CSARPPGQGDEKLFF. Here the CDR3 DNA reads TGCAGTGCTAGACCGCCGGGACAGGGTGATGAAAAACTGTTTTTT.